Here is one T cell receptor delta chain with its context. What it recognizes is unknown. The data originate from a study of Vδ1+ human thymocytes. RNA was extracted from the cells and then reverse transcribed. The CDR3 regions were amplified by multiplex PCR from V-gene primers to a constant-region primer. TCRdb re-analyzed the multiplex PCR reads via CATT. This table holds about 25,000 delta-chain clones, 6.5% to 8% found once. Sorted Vdelta1+ thymocytes were about 96% to 99.6% pure. CDR3 size: 22 residues. The germline V gene has CDR1 TSWWSYY and CDR2 QGS. Trimming shortened V by 1 base and J by 3 bases, and 33 bases separated the two germline ends. General study results and limits: Despite high sort purity, roughly a fifth of thymic T cell receptor delta sequences were Vdelta2. In the thymus, TRG and TRD repertoires looked highly polyclonal with Gaussian CDR3 lengths. Bulk repertoire data may be misinterpreted because of unexpected Vdelta2 sequences.

The sequence derives from a girl less than two years old who had congenital heart surgery. The sequencing input was Vdelta1+ gamma-delta thymocytes from the thymus. Subset specified: FACS-sorted CD3+ TCRalphabeta- TCRVdelta1+ TCRVdelta2- thymocytes. The chain links TRDV1 to TRDJ1; either TRDD2 or TRDD3 may fit D (5 bases each). CDR3 amino acids: CALGERPFPGTMVVGFPDKLIF. CDR3 bases: TGTGCTCTTGGGGAACGTCCCTTTCCTGGGACGATGGTGGTTGGTTTCCCCGATAAACTCATCTTT.